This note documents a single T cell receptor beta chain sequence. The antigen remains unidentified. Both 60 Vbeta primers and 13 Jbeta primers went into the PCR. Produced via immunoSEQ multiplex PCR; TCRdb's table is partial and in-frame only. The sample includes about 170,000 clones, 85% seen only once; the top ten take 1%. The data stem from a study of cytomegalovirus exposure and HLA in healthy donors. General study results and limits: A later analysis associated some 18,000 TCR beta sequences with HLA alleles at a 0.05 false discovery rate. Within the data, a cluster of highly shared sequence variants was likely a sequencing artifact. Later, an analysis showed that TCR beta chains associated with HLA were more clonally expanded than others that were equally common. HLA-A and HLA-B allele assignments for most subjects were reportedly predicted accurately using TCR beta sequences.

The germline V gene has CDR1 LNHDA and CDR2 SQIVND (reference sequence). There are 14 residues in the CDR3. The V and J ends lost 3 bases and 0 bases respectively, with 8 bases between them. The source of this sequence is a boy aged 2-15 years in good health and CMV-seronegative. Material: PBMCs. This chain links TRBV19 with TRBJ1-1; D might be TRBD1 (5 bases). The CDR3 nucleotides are TGTGCCAGTAGTATCGGGGGGGTGAACACTGAAGCTTTCTTT. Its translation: CASSIGGVNTEAFF.